The entry below describes one TCR beta chain. This PCR relied on a set of 60 Vbeta primers and 13 Jbeta primers. Some clones are missing from TCRdb's copy, which holds only in-frame ones; the method was immunoSEQ multiplex PCR. Among roughly 180,000 clones, around 81% were seen once, and the ten largest hold around 1.9%. The CDR3 runs 15 residues. V was trimmed by 6 bases and J by 2 bases, leaving 16 bases between them. Germline V lookup: CDR1 MNHEY, CDR2 SVGAGI. This entry comes from a study of cytomegalovirus exposure and HLA in healthy donors. At the time of sampling, donors were nominally healthy, though unrecorded immune exposures were likely.

V usage is TRBV6-5 and J usage is TRBJ1-2; possibly TRBD1 for D (6 bases). The sequence came from a woman between 18 and 29 years old in good health and CMV-seropositive. Sequencing was carried out using PBMCs. CDR3 in DNA: TGTGCCAGCAGGCCCCCGACAGGTGCGAACTATGGCTACACCTTC. It encodes CASRPPTGANYGYTF.